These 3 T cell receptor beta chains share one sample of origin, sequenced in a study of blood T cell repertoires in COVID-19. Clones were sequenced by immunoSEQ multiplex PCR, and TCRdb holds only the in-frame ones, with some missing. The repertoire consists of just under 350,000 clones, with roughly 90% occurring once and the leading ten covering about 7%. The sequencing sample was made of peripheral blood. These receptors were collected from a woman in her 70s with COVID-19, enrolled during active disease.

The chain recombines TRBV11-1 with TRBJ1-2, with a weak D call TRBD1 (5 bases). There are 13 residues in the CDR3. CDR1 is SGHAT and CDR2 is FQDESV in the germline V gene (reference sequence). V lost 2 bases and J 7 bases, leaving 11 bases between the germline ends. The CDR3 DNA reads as TGTGCCAGCAGCTTAACCGCGGGGGTTGGCTACACCTTC. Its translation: CASSLTAGVGYTF. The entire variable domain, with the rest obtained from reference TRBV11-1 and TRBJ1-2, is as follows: EAEVAQSPRYKITEKSQAVAFWCDPISGHATLYWYRQILGQGPELLVQFQDESVVDDSQLPKDRFSAERLKGVDSTLKIQPAELGDSAMYLCASSLTAGVGYTFGSGTRLTVV.

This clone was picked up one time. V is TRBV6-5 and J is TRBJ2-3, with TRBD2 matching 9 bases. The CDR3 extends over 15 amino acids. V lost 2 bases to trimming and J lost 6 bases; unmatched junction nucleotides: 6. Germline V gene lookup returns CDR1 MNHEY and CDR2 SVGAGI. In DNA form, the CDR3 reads TGTGCCAGCAGTTACGTGGGCGGGGGGGCTGATACGCAGTATTTT. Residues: CASSYVGGGADTQYF.

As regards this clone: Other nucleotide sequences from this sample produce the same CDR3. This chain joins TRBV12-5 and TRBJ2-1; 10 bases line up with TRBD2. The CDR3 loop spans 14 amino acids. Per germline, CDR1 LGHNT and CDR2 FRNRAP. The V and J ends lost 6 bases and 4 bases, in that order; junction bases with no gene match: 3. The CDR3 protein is CASGPSGGYNEQFF. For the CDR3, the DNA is TGTGCTAGTGGCCCTAGCGGGGGTTACAATGAGCAGTTCTTC. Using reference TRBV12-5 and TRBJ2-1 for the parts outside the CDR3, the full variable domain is DARVTQTPRHKVTEMGQEVTMRCQPILGHNTVFWYRQTMMQGLELLAYFRNRAPLDDSGMPKDRFSAEMPDATLATLKIQPSEPRDSAVYFCASGPSGGYNEQFFGPGTRLTVL.